This record concerns one TCR beta chain sequence. Its target is not known. Sequencing targeted TCR beta in T cells from blood (CD8+ and CD4+). These data come from a study of CD8 T cells in Susac syndrome. Broader study findings: The study's TCR sequencing and HLA analysis drew on a certain number of individuals. That number was acknowledged as relatively small.

About 0.45 to 1 ug RNA was reverse transcribed with random hexamers. From the immunoSEQ multiplex PCR reads, TCRdb called clonotypes with MiXCR, one entry per CDR3 protein. The sample contains 150,000 to 200,000 distinct CDR3 sequences, roughly 92% of which appear only once. The receptor was derived from a human donor in good health. The sample was CD4+ T cells from PBMCs.

The CDR3 loop reads CASSHTPSSGNTIYF. The DNA for the CDR3 is TGTGCCAGCAGCCATACACCAAGCTCTGGAAACACCATATATTTT. The V and J genes are TRBV3-1 and TRBJ1-3; D not resolved. Trimming left V 3 bases short and J 0 bases short, with 9 bases between. The CDR3 length is 15 residues. Germline CDR1 reads LGHDT; CDR2 reads YNNKEL (reference sequence). The full variable domain, its missing parts supplied by reference TRBV3-1 and TRBJ1-3, is DTAVSQTPKYLVTQMGNDKSIKCEQNLGHDTMYWYKQDSKKFLKIMFSYNNKELIINETVPNRFSPKSPDKAHLNLHINSLELGDSAVYFCASSHTPSSGNTIYFGEGSWLTVV.